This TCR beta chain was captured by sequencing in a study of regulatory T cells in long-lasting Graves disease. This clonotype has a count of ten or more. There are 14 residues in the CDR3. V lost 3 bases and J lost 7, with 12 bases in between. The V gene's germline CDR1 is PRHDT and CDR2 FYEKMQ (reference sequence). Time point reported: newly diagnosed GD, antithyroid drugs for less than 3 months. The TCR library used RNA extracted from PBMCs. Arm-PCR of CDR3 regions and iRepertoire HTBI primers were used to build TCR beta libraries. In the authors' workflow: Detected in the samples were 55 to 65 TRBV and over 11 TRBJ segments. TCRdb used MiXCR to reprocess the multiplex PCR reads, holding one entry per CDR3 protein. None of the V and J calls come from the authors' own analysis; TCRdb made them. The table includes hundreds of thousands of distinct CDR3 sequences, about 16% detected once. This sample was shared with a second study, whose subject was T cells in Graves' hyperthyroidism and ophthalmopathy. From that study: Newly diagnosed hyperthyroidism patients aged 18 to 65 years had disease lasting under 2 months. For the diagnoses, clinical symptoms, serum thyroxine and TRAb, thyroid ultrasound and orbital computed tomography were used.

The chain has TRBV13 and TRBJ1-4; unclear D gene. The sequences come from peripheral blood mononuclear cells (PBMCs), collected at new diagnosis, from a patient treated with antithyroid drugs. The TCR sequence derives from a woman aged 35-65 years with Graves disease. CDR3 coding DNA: TGTGCCAGCAGCTTCCGTCAGTCGGGTGAAAAACTGTTTTTT. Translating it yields CASSFRQSGEKLFF.